One T cell receptor (beta chain) is described in this entry. An end of the junction does not agree with germline; a read error may underlie this. Sequencing used immunoSEQ multiplex PCR; TCRdb keeps in-frame clones, though not all of them. The sample lists 2 million to 2.5 million clones; approximately 94% were seen once. This entry belongs to a study of shared clonotypes between healthy human individuals. In germline, CDR1 is MNHNY, CDR2 SVGAGI (reference sequence). The CDR3 runs to 15 residues. The receptor's source is a man younger than 30 in good health. The genes are TRBV6-6 and TRBJ1-3, with D possibly TRBD1 on 5 matching bases. Sequences were obtained from naive CD4+ T cells sorted from blood. The subset is: CD45RA+ positively selected. CDR3 amino acids: CASRTSGTPGSTIYF. The DNA of the CDR3 is TGTGCCAGCAGAACTTCCGGGACCCCCGGAAGCACCATATATTTT.